This T cell receptor (beta chain) was sequenced in a study of post-analysis software for immune sequencing data. About the study: Relapsing-remitting, secondary progressive and progressive-relapsing forms of multiple sclerosis all featured among disease courses.

TCR beta libraries were prepared from cDNA with unique molecular identifiers. TCRdb independently ran MiXCR on the PCR reads; one entry per CDR3 protein. The table records 170,000 or so distinct CDR3 sequences, 30% of them present only once. Many counts were recorded for this clonotype. The antigen remains undetermined. Trimming removed 3 bases from V and 2 bases from J, with 10 bases in between. Germline CDR1 and CDR2: LNHNV and YYDKDF (reference sequence). There are 14 residues in the CDR3. Overall study findings and caveats: Clustering by F measure revealed strong co-clustering among samples prepared together in one batch. The five TRBV segments detected at higher frequency in patients than in controls included TRBV5-6, TRBV5-1 and TRBV20-1. Multiple sclerosis patients had significantly lower normalized Chao1 diversity than controls.

The source material was blood. This TCR was sampled from a girl aged 5 to 17 with multiple sclerosis. This chain joins TRBV15 and TRBJ1-2; D call uncertain. CDR3: CATSREAVNYGYTF. DNA for the CDR3: TGTGCCACCAGCAGGGAGGCCGTGAACTATGGCTACACCTTC. Looking up the rest from reference TRBV15 and TRBJ1-2 gives the full variable domain: DAMVIQNPRYQVTQFGKPVTLSCSQTLNHNVMYWYQQKSSQAPKLLFHYYDKDFNNEADTPDNFQSRRPNTSFCFLDIRSPGLGDTAMYLCATSREAVNYGYTFGSGTRLTVV.